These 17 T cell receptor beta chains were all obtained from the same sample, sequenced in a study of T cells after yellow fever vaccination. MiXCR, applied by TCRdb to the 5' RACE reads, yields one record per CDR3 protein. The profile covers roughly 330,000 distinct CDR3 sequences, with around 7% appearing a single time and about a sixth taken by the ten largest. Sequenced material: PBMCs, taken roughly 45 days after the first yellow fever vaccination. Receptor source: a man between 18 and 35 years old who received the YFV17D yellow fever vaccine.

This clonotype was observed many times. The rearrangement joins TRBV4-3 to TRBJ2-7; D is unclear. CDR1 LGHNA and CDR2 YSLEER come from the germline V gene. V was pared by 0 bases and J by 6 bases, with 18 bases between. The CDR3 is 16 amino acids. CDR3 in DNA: TGCGCCAGCAGCCAAGACTATAGCATCTACCCTCGCGAGCAGTACTTC. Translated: CASSQDYSIYPREQYF.

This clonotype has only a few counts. Written as DNA, the CDR3 is TGTGCCAGCAGATACCGGGACAGGGCGGGTGGCTACACCTTC. The encoded protein is CASRYRDRAGGYTF. The V gene is TRBV28, the J gene TRBJ1-2, with 9 bases matching TRBD1. The CDR3 contains 14 residues. Germline lookup yields CDR1 MDHEN and CDR2 SYDVKM. Trimming took 6 bases from V and 7 from J; bases not matched to a gene: 9.

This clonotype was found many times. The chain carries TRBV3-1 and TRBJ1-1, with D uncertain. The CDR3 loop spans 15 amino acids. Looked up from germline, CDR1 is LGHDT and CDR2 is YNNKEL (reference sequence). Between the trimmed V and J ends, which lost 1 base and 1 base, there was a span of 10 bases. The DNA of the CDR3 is TGTGCCAGCAGCCAAGGAGTTTTCGGGAACACTGAAGCTTTCTTT. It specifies CASSQGVFGNTEAFF.

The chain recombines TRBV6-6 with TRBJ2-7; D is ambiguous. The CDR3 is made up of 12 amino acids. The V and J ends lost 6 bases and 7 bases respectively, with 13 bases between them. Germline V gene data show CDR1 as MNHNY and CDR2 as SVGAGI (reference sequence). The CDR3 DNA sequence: TGTGCCAGCAGCTCCGACTTGGAGGAGCAGTACTTC. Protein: CASSSDLEEQYF.

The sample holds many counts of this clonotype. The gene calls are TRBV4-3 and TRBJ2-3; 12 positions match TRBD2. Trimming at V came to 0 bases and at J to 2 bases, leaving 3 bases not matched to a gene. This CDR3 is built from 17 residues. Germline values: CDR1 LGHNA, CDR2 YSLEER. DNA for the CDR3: TGCGCCAGCAGCCAAGATACTAGCGGGGGGATCACAGATACGCAGTATTTT. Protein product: CASSQDTSGGITDTQYF.

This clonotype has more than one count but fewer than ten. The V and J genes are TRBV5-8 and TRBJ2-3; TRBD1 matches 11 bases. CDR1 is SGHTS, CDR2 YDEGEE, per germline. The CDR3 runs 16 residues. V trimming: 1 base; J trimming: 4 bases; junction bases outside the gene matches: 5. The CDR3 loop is CASSLRGQGAADTQYF. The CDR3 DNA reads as TGTGCCAGCAGCTTGCGTGGACAGGGGGCCGCAGATACGCAGTATTTT.

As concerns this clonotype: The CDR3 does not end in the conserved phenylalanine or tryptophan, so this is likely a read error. The CDR3 sequence is CASSSPGYEQYL. CDR3 coding DNA: TGTGCCAGCAGCTCCCCCGGCTACGAGCAGTACCTC. The chain uses TRBV7-2 and TRBJ2-7; D remains unclear. The CDR3 runs 12 residues. CDR1 and CDR2 from the germline V gene are SGHTA and FQGNSA. Trimming took 4 bases from V and 3 from J, leaving 7 bases between them.

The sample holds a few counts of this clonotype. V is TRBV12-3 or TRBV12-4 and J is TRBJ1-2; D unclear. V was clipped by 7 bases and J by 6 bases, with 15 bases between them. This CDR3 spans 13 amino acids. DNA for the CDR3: TGTGCCAGCACTACCCAAGGACCCCATGGCTACACCTTC. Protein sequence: CASTTQGPHGYTF.

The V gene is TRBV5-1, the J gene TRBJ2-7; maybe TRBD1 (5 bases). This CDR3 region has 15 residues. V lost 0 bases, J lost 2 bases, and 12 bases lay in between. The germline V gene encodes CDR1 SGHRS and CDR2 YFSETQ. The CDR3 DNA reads TGCGCCAGCAGCTTGGTACAGGTTCGGCCCTACGAGCAGTACTTC. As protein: CASSLVQVRPYEQYF.

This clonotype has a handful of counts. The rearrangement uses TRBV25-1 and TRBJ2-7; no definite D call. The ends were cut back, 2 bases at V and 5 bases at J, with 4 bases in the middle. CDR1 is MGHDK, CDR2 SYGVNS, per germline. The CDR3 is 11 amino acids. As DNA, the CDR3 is TGTGCCAGCAGTGAAAGCAACGAGCAGTACTTC. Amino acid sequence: CASSESNEQYF.

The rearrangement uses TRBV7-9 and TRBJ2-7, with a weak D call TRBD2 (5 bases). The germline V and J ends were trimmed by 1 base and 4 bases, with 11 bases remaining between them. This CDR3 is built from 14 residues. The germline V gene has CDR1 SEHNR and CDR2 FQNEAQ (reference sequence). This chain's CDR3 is CASSLGLAAYEQYV. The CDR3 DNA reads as TGTGCCAGCAGCTTAGGTCTAGCAGCTTACGAGCAGTACGTC.

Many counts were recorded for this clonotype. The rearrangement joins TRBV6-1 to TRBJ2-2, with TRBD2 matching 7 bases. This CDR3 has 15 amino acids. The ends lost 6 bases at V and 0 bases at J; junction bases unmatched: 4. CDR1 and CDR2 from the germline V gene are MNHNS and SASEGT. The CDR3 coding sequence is TGTGCCAGCAGGGCGGGACTAACGAACACCGGGGAGCTGTTTTTT. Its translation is CASRAGLTNTGELFF.

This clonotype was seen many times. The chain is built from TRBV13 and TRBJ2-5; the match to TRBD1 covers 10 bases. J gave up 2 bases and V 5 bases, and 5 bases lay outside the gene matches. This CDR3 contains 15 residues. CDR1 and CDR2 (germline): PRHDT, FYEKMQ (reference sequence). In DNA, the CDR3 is TGTGCCAGCAGCCGGGACAGGGGAGGGCAAGAGACCCAGTACTTC. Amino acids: CASSRDRGGQETQYF.

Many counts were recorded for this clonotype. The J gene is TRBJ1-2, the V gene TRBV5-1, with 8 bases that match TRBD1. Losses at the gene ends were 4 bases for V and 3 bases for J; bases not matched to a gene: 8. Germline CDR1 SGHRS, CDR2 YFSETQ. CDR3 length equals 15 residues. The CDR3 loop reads CASSTDPGQDYGYTF. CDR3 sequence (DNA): TGCGCCAGCAGCACTGACCCGGGACAGGACTATGGCTACACCTTC.

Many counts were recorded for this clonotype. The CDR3 region is CASSVPPGETQYF. DNA of the CDR3: TGTGCCAGCAGCGTCCCGCCGGGAGAGACCCAGTACTTC. This sequence joins TRBV9 and TRBJ2-5, with no clear D. CDR3 length: 13 amino acids. Trimming stripped 2 bases from V and 4 bases from J, with 9 bases between. CDR1 and CDR2 (germline): SGDLS, YYNGEE.

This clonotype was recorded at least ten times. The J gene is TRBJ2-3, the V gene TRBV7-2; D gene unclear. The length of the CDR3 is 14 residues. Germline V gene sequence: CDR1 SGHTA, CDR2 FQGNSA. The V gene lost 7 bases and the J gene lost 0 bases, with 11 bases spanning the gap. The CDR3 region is CASNLAGSTDTQYF. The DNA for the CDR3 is TGTGCCAGCAACCTTGCTGGAAGCACAGATACGCAGTATTTT. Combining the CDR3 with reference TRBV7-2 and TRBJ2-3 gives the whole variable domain GAGVSQSPSNKVTEKGKDVELRCDPISGHTALYWYRQSLGQGLEFLIYFQGNSAPDKSGLPSDRFSAERTGGSVSTLTIQRTQQEDSAVYLCASNLAGSTDTQYFGPGTRLTVL.

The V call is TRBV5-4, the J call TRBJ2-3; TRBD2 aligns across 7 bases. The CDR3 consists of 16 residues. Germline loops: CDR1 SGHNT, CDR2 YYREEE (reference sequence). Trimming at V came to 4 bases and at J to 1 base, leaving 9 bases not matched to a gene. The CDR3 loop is CASSLDAGVGTDTQYF. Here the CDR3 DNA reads TGTGCCAGCAGCCTAGATGCGGGGGTGGGCACAGATACGCAGTATTTT.